The present entry profiles one TCR beta chain with its context. No antigen is known for it. This sample was included in a study of monozygotic twins with inflammatory bowel disease (dated by TCRdb to the late 2010s). For the study in its entirety: In total, around 28 monozygotic twin pairs made up the full study: 19 Danish pairs, all IBD-discordant, plus nine German pairs, of which four were IBD-concordant and five were IBD-discordant. Disease-associated traits were sought mainly through comparisons between IBD patients and their genetically identical healthy co-twins within discordant pairs. Each individual had, on average, about 151 000 unique TCRalpha sequences and 181 000 unique TCRbeta sequences available for analysis.

Sequences SSHAT (CDR1) and FNYEAQ (CDR2) are obtained from the germline V gene (reference sequence). From its cysteine to its phenylalanine, the CDR3 spans 14 amino acids. Only the protein sequence is given. Overall results and qualifications from the work: IBD patients had lower TCRbeta repertoire diversity, measured by the inverse Simpson index, than their healthy co-twins. The analysis was unable to tell apart different T cell subtypes. No single strong signal or clonotype linked to IBD turned up in the results, so the idea that one exists was not supported. Because patients received different immunosuppressive treatments, the repertoires may have picked up extra background noise and variability between individuals. Repertoire similarity did not differ between concordant and discordant twins, which could be due to limited statistical power. Fewer clonotypes were shared with other individuals by IBD patients than by healthy twins, most markedly in patients showing signs of disease activity.

Libraries were constructed by 5' RACE. For each TCR library, 3,000 to 4,000 ng of total RNA was used. For each sample, cDNA synthesis with SMARTScribe reverse transcriptase was split into eight separate reactions. Unique molecular identifiers containing a 6-nucleotide sample barcode were introduced through template switching during cDNA synthesis. Amplification of TCRalpha and TCRbeta cDNA involved two nested PCRs of approximately 17 and 9 cycles, and each PCR was followed by bead purification. Before amplification, the cDNA was treated with uracil DNA-glycosylase and purified using the QIAquick PCR purification kit. The second PCR was the step at which Illumina TruSeq-compatible adapters and sample-specific barcodes were added. TapeStation and Qubit were used to check library quality and concentration, and 4.5 to 5 ng of each library was pooled. Sequencing of pooled libraries was carried out on an Illumina HiSeq2500 single-index Rapid Run using 2 x 100 bp reads and custom sequencing primers. The authors processed their data as follows. UMI-based consensus assembly with MiGEC version 1.2.6 was used to correct PCR and sequencing errors. V(D)J alignment, clonotype assembly and CDR3 extraction were performed with MiXCR version 2.1.1. Normalisation of gene usage, clonotype sharing and MAIT/NKT TCR abundance was achieved by analysing the top 1000, 10 000 and 20 000 clonotypes per sample. Diversity was computed as the inverse Simpson index with the vegan R package after downsampling to 27 000 UMIs. Paired Mann-Whitney U tests were applied to discordant twin pairs, with Benjamini-Hochberg correction for multiple testing. After TCRdb reprocessed the reads, each CDR3 protein sequence was kept as one row, without DNA. It is TCRdb's table, rather than the study itself, that gives the V and J calls and clone size. The sample table on file contains fewer than 450,000 distinct CDR3 sequences. The top ten clonotypes cover just over 2.5% of the sample.

From each donor, a roughly 2.3 ml peripheral blood sample was collected into PAXgene tubes and stored at -80 degrees C. Without any T cell sorting, total RNA was extracted from whole blood using the PAXgene blood miRNA kit on an automated QIAcube. Peripheral blood from monozygotic twin pairs who were concordant or discordant for inflammatory bowel disease underwent deep TCRalpha and TCRbeta repertoire profiling using unique molecular barcoding. Smoking habits were recorded for all twin pairs, and each individual was classified as a current, former or never smoker. Sequenced sample: blood. Recombination connected TRBV7-7 to TRBJ2-2; TCRdb picks TRBD2, but there is no DNA to check that call. This receptor was taken from a human donor with ulcerative colitis or Crohn's disease, or a healthy co-twin of an affected twin (not recorded which). The CDR3 sequence is CGVAGGPRTGELFF.